Sequencing of this TCR beta chain was carried out in a study of early T cells in non-severe SARS-CoV-2 infection (dated by TCRdb to about 2021). Background on the whole study: Bulk RNA from unsorted whole blood was used for TCR sequencing, so alpha and beta chains could not be paired. Summary of the overall study and its limitations: Matching against VDJdb was skewed toward anti-spike CD8 responses, likely underestimated virus-specific expansions, and missed private and CD4 specificities.

A case-control design nested within a healthcare worker cohort in London, UK, was used, with weekly nasopharyngeal swab PCR tests and blood sampling performed. Between 23 and 31 March 2020, the week of the UK lockdown, healthcare workers were enrolled and then followed up weekly for as long as 16 weeks. Receptor amplification or capture employed 5' RACE. The data were produced on a NextSeq 500. To correct for sequencing error and PCR bias, the TCR library protocol tagged individual cDNA molecules with unique molecular identifiers. Sequencing covered both TCR alpha and beta chains, and within each sample the abundances of alpha and beta sequences were tightly co-correlated. The source study handled its data this way. Decombinator V4 was used to annotate TCR sequences for V gene, J gene and CDR3. Expanded TCRs were defined as changing significantly between any two time points under a Poisson model with p below 0.0001. TCR abundances were normalised to the total number of TCRs sequenced per sample and were expressed as counts per million. TRAV1-2 paired with TRAJ12, TRAJ20 or TRAJ33 defined MAIT TCRs, while TRAV10 paired with TRAJ18 defined iNKT TCRs. VDJdb, accessed on 1 November 2021, was searched for TCRs annotated for CMV, EBV and SARS-CoV-2, and TCRs annotated for more than one antigen were excluded. TCRdb reprocessed the public reads (quality trimming at Q25 with fastp, clone calling with MiXCR) and kept in-frame beta chains. Rows with one shared CDR3 protein collapse into an entry with the most common genes and DNA. In this record, the V and J calls reflect TCRdb's handling and not the investigators' own analysis. The sample yields some 54,000 distinct CDR3 sequences; 8.5% to 10% were counted once. Clones ranked in the top ten supply more than 6.5% of the sample.

Sequences SGHRS (CDR1) and YFSETQ (CDR2) are obtained from the germline V gene. The CDR3 sequence holds 14 residues, the cysteine and phenylalanine included. The only DNA kept is the CDR3, 42 bases in frame from the first base. V has 5 bases trimmed and J has 6 bases trimmed; junction bases matching no gene number 7. This clonotype has a count of ten or more. The clone's antigen remains unknown. No much larger clonotype is one base removed from it; base qualities were not supplied. Recombination joined TRBV5-1 with TRBJ2-7, and TRBD2 matches 11 of the central bases. The sequence was obtained from an adult who was a healthcare worker with PCR-confirmed SARS-CoV-2 infection or an uninfected control (not recorded which). Source material: whole blood. In nucleotides, the sequence is TGCGCCAGCAGTCGTACTAGCGGGAGCCTCGAGCAGTACTTC. This gives the protein CASSRTSGSLEQYF.